This TCR beta chain was profiled in a study of OX40 agonist ivuxolimab in advanced cancers. General notes on the study: The costimulatory receptor OX40 (CD134) was targeted by ivuxolimab, a fully human IgG2 agonistic monoclonal antibody. Peripheral TCRbeta sequencing was intended to test whether TCR sequence diversity was altered and clonal T-cell expansion was caused by ivuxolimab. The paper describes the monotherapy dose-escalation part (N of about 54 patients) of the phase I trial of ivuxolimab. Partial responses occurred in three dose-escalation patients: two with cutaneous melanoma and one with hepatocellular carcinoma. Patients were allowed to have had prior anti-PD-1, anti-PD-L1 or anti-CTLA-4 therapy, and around 40% of the dose-escalation patients had previously received checkpoint inhibitors. The dose-escalation cohort was 82.7% male with a mean age of about 58 years, ranging from roughly 20 to 80. Intravenous ivuxolimab was administered to patients every 2 weeks at six dose levels: 0.01, 0.1, 0.3, 1.5, 3 and 10 mg/kg. Of the roughly 52 dose-escalation patients, hepatocellular carcinoma was present in 19, melanoma in roughly 15, renal cell carcinoma in 9 and head and neck cancer in 9.

Genomic DNA was isolated from the sorted cells so that the TCRbeta CDR3 region could be sequenced. TCRbeta CDR3 regions were sequenced using the immunoSEQ Assay. As stored in TCRdb, this immuneACCESS dataset retains in-frame rearrangements with V and J assigned. A fraction of the clones does not appear; measured against another copy, unresolved V genes explain less than half of the discrepancy, and the remainder lacks a known reason. The sample has 69,000 or so clones on record, around 82% of them singletons. 5% of the sample belongs to the ten largest clones. Concerning this clone itself: The antigen it recognizes is unknown. It has no much larger one-base neighbor in the sample; base qualities were not kept.

Findings and caveats that apply to the study as a whole: Partial responders in the 0.1-3.0 mg/kg groups had among the lowest normalized peripheral clonal expansion, especially among CD8+ T cells. After ivuxolimab, CD8+ T cells had more expanded clones than CD4+ T cells on average. At doses of 0.1 to 3.0 mg/kg, clonal expansion of both CD4+ and CD8+ T cells in blood was seen between baseline and week 6. Low levels of normalized T-cell clonal expansion were also seen in some nonresponding patients. Which antigens the clonally expanded peripheral T cells were specific for was not determined.

The trial excluded patients who had a history of autoimmune disease or were on systemic immunosuppression. In every dose cohort, peripheral blood was drawn for TCR sequencing at baseline, cycle 4 day 1, and cycle 7 day 1. Samples came from an open-label, multicenter, first-in-human phase I dose-escalation trial of ivuxolimab. The trial enrolled adults with locally advanced or metastatic head and neck squamous cell, hepatocellular, melanoma or renal cell carcinoma. Before TCR sequencing, CD4+ T cells and CD8+ T cells from peripheral blood were sorted into separate populations. Compared with germline, V lacks 2 bases and J lacks 8 bases; bases without a gene match: 10. The germline V gene gives CDR1 as MNHNS and CDR2 as SASEGT. Including cysteine and phenylalanine, the CDR3 has 16 amino acids. The sequence is cut down to CDR3 DNA, 48 bases in frame from base 1.

This chain is built from TRBV6-1 and TRBJ2-4, with 9 bases in between that match TRBD1. The material was CD4+ or CD8+ T cells sorted from blood, obtained in a trial of the OX40 agonist ivuxolimab. The origin of this receptor is an adult with an advanced solid tumor such as melanoma, head and neck, liver or kidney cancer. The CDR3 reads CASSESHRGLKHIQYF. The bases read TGTGCCAGCAGTGAAAGTCACAGGGGGCTCAAGCACATTCAGTACTTC.